This passage covers 12 T cell receptor beta chains from one sample sequenced in a study of shared clonotypes between healthy human individuals (TCRdb year 2020). Libraries came from the immunoSEQ multiplex PCR assay. The source is immuneACCESS, and TCRdb retained only in-frame sequences with V and J called. Part of the clones is not carried over; for the studies checked, unresolved V genes explain less than half of this, and the remainder is unexplained. Within this sample are 2 million to 2.5 million clones, with approximately 94% of them counted one time only. The ten biggest clones cover 0.35% to 0.45% of the sample. Sequenced input: naive CD4+ T cells from PBMCs. The label giving this sample's cell subset or site can be read as: CD45RA+ positively selected. These TCRs come from a young man in good health. Some clones in this sample may be carry-over from other donors' samples.

This chain links TRBV7-8 with TRBJ2-3; 11 nucleotides match TRBD1. J lost 5 bases, V lost 6 bases, and 10 bases had no gene match. This CDR3 is built from 16 residues. Germline V gives CDR1 SGHVS, CDR2 FQNEAQ. CDR3 coding DNA: TGTGCCAGCAGACTTCATGGACAGGGGGCCGTAGATACGCAGTATTTT. This codes for CASRLHGQGAVDTQYF.

The V call is TRBV4-2, the J call TRBJ2-3, with TRBD2 identical over 12 bases. CDR1 is LGHNA and CDR2 is YNFKEQ in the germline V gene. The CDR3 is made up of 15 amino acids. Unmatched junction bases numbered 2, after V lost 3 bases and J lost 4 bases. The CDR3 loop is CASSQTSGGADTQYF. The CDR3 coding sequence is TGTGCCAGCAGCCAGACTAGCGGGGGCGCAGATACGCAGTATTTT.

J is TRBJ1-4 and V is TRBV5-4; D remains unclear. Germline lookup yields CDR1 SGHNT and CDR2 YYREEE (reference sequence). Trimming took off 9 bases at V and 0 bases at J, with 12 bases between the two ends. CDR3 size: 14 residues. The CDR3 coding sequence is TGTGCCACCAAATTAAGTCCAACTAATGAAAAACTGTTTTTT. Its protein is CATKLSPTNEKLFF.

The genes are TRBV19 and TRBJ2-5; tentatively, D is TRBD2 (7 bases). Germline CDR1 and CDR2: LNHDA and SQIVND (reference sequence). The CDR3 extends over 16 amino acids. Trimming left V 6 bases short and J 5 bases short, with 22 bases between. This chain's CDR3 is CASSLLRAGHKETQYF. In DNA form, the CDR3 reads TGTGCCAGTAGCCTCCTGAGAGCGGGACACAAGGAGACCCAGTACTTC.

The CDR3 loop reads CASSPQTAIPSYNEQFF. For the CDR3, the DNA is TGTGCCAGCAGCCCCCAAACAGCGATTCCCTCCTACAATGAGCAGTTCTTC. The chain links TRBV7-9 to TRBJ2-1; no clear D gene. The CDR3 is 17 amino acids. Trimming took off 5 bases at V and 0 bases at J, with 17 bases between the two ends. CDR1 is SEHNR and CDR2 is FQNEAQ in the germline V gene (reference sequence).

About this clone itself: The junction differs from germline at one of its ends, possibly a read error. The chain is built from TRBV20-1 and TRBJ1-2; D remains unclear. The germline gives CDR1 DFQATT, CDR2 SNEGSKA (reference sequence). The CDR3 sequence is 11 residues long. CDR3 protein: CSARDTGSHLF. The CDR3 DNA follows: TGCAGTGCTAGAGATACGGGCAGCCACCTCTTC.

The table lists this clone with a count of one. Other DNA variants within this sample encode the same CDR3. The V gene is TRBV5-1, the J gene TRBJ2-7, with D possibly called TRBD1 or TRBD2 (7 bases each). V lost 4 bases and J 0 bases, leaving 14 bases between the germline ends. The CDR3 totals 15 residues. CDR1 and CDR2 (germline): SGHRS, YFSETQ. CDR3 sequence: CASSLGGTASYEQYF. CDR3 DNA: TGCGCCAGCAGCCTCGGGGGGACAGCCTCCTACGAGCAGTACTTC.

On this clone itself: This specimen includes other DNA sequences encoding the same CDR3. The chain has TRBV5-1 and TRBJ2-1; D might be TRBD1 (6 bases). CDR3 length: 14 amino acids. Per the germline V gene, CDR1 is SGHRS and CDR2 is YFSETQ. Trimming shortened V by 1 base and J by 2 bases, and 7 bases separated the two germline ends. The CDR3 coding sequence is TGCGCCAGCAGCTTGACAGGGACCTACAATGAGCAGTTCTTC. It translates to CASSLTGTYNEQFF.

On this clone: Different DNA sequences within this sample yield the same CDR3. The rearrangement joins TRBV28 to TRBJ2-1; 7 bases are shared with TRBD2. The length of the CDR3 is 16 residues. V lost 6 bases and J lost 1; bases outside the gene matches: 9. Germline V CDR1 and CDR2: MDHEN, SYDVKM. CDR3 region: CASRSPSGGSYNEQFF. The CDR3, as DNA: TGTGCCAGCAGATCACCTAGCGGAGGTTCCTACAATGAGCAGTTCTTC.

The chain uses TRBV30 and TRBJ1-1; possible D gene TRBD1, 5 bases. CDR1 and CDR2 from the germline V gene are GTSNPN and SVGIG (reference sequence). The CDR3 is made up of 14 amino acids. Trimming took 2 bases from V and 6 from J, leaving 16 bases between them. The CDR3 DNA is TGTGCCTGGAGTCCCCGTGGGGGGGACGCTGAAGCTTTCTTT. This encodes CAWSPRGGDAEAFF.

The rearrangement uses TRBV28 and TRBJ1-1; D unresolved. Trimming shortened V by 6 bases and J by 4 bases, and 15 bases separated the two germline ends. The germline gives CDR1 MDHEN, CDR2 SYDVKM. The CDR3 has 14 amino acids. The CDR3 sequence is CASSPLTGSTEAFF. The CDR3 nucleotides read TGTGCCAGCAGCCCTCTAACGGGGAGCACTGAAGCTTTCTTT.

This clone appeared a single time. The same CDR3 also results from other DNA sequences found in this sample. The chain employs TRBV18 and TRBJ2-5; 9 bases match TRBD1. The CDR3 has 14 residues. CDR1 KGHSH and CDR2 LQKENI come from the germline V gene. V trimming: 1 base; J trimming: 3 bases; junction bases outside the gene matches: 0. CDR3 coding DNA: TGTGCCAGCTCACCACGACAGGGGGAAGAGACCCAGTACTTC. Translation gives CASSPRQGEETQYF.